A selection of T cell receptor beta chains follows, all from one sample in a study of T cell repertoires in cytomegalovirus infection. TCRdb passed the reads through MiXCR, listing each CDR3 protein once. Among hundreds of thousands of distinct CDR3 sequences listed, roughly 43% were seen once. The antigens for these receptors are not known. The sample in question was cultured PBMCs, obtained from culture after CMV antigen stimulation. Every receptor here comes from a human donor in good health (CMV status not recorded). Some clones in this sample may be carry-over from other donors' samples. Both conserved end residues are part of each CDR3. D genes are given only for firm matches. Part of the rows lack a size; the others show once, few, many or a class for expanded clones.

cdr3_aa,cdr3_nt,v_call,j_call,d_call,clone_size
CASSRGGAVSYEQYF,TGTGCCAGCAGCCGCGGAGGGGCGGTATCCTACGAGCAGTACTTC,TRBV7-2,TRBJ2-7,NA,few
CASSLHDRQTQYF,TGTGCCAGCAGTCTACACGACCGTCAGACCCAGTACTTC,TRBV6-2/TRBV6-3,TRBJ2-5,NA,NA
CASTRSLLSGNTIYF,TGTGCCAGCACCAGGAGTCTACTCTCTGGAAACACCATATATTTT,TRBV6-2/TRBV6-3,TRBJ1-3,NA,NA
CASSQRISGSGEQYF,TGTGCCAGCAGCCAGAGGATTAGCGGGAGCGGCGAGCAGTACTTC,TRBV7-2,TRBJ2-7,TRBD2,few
CASRPRNTEAFF,TGTGCCAGCCGTCCTCGTAACACTGAAGCTTTCTTT,TRBV28,TRBJ1-1,NA,NA
CSAPGTGVKEQFF,TGCAGTGCTCCCGGGACAGGGGTTAAGGAGCAGTTCTTC,TRBV20-1,TRBJ2-1,TRBD1,NA
CASSQSDEQFF,TGTGCCAGCAGCCAATCGGACGAGCAGTTCTTC,TRBV11-3,TRBJ2-1,NA,NA
CATQGGGRETQYF,TGTGCCACACAGGGAGGCGGAAGAGAGACCCAGTACTTC,TRBV24-1,TRBJ2-5,NA,NA
CASSPGVGRGISGANVLTF,TGTGCCAGCAGCCCTGGGGTTGGCAGGGGAATCTCTGGGGCCAACGTCCTGACTTTC,TRBV7-9,TRBJ2-6,NA,few
CASSLEDFSSYNSPLHF,TGTGCCAGCAGTTTAGAAGATTTTAGCTCCTATAATTCACCCCTCCACTTT,TRBV12-3/TRBV12-4,TRBJ1-6,NA,few
CASSQGAYSYEQYF,TGTGCCAGCAGTCAGGGGGCTTACTCCTACGAGCAGTACTTC,TRBV7-9,TRBJ2-7,TRBD1,NA
CSARDRVAGENEQFF,TGCAGTGCTAGAGATCGGGTAGCGGGGGAGAATGAGCAGTTCTTC,TRBV20-1,TRBJ2-1,TRBD2,once
CASSPGLAGGQNEQFF,TGTGCCAGCAGCCCGGGACTAGCGGGGGGGCAAAATGAGCAGTTCTTC,TRBV7-2,TRBJ2-1,TRBD2,NA
CASSPWAGLTDTQYF,TGTGCCAGCTCACCATGGGCGGGTCTCACAGATACGCAGTATTTT,TRBV18,TRBJ2-3,NA,NA
CASSLRASGSLDTQYF,TGTGCCAGCAGCTTACGGGCTAGCGGGAGTTTAGATACGCAGTATTTT,TRBV7-4,TRBJ2-3,TRBD2,NA
CASSNRGQETQYF,TGTGCCAGCAGTAACAGGGGTCAAGAGACCCAGTACTTC,TRBV27,TRBJ2-5,TRBD1,few
CASSFYPAETRETQYF,TGTGCCAGCAGTTTCTACCCCGCGGAAACGCGGGAGACCCAGTACTTC,TRBV28,TRBJ2-5,NA,NA
CASRATDSQETQYF,TGTGCCAGCAGGGCAACGGACAGCCAAGAGACCCAGTACTTC,TRBV2,TRBJ2-5,NA,once
CASSFEDGRNIQYF,TGTGCCAGCAGTTTTGAGGACGGCAGAAACATTCAGTACTTC,TRBV12-3/TRBV12-4,TRBJ2-4,NA,few
CASIMPLERTSGGHEQYF,TGTGCCAGCATTATGCCATTAGAACGGACTAGCGGGGGCCACGAGCAGTACTTC,TRBV6-6,TRBJ2-7,TRBD2,few
CASSSRQGVNNEQFF,TGTGCCAGCAGCTCACGTCAGGGGGTCAACAATGAGCAGTTCTTC,TRBV11-2,TRBJ2-1,TRBD1,NA
CSVSDRRGRTDTQYF,TGCAGCGTTTCTGATCGGAGGGGGCGCACAGATACGCAGTATTTT,TRBV29-1,TRBJ2-3,NA,NA
CASSRPGLAGENTGELFF,TGTGCCAGTAGCAGACCGGGACTAGCGGGAGAAAACACCGGGGAGCTGTTTTTT,TRBV19,TRBJ2-2,TRBD2,few
CACSRGLRDTQYF,TGTGCCTGCAGCCGGGGACTTCGGGATACGCAGTATTTT,TRBV7-8,TRBJ2-3,NA,NA
CASGLQGLAYEQYF,TGTGCTAGTGGTTTACAGGGTCTCGCCTACGAGCAGTACTTC,TRBV12-5,TRBJ2-7,NA,NA
CASRAPGTGYGYTF,TGTGCCAGCAGGGCTCCCGGGACAGGGTATGGCTACACCTTC,TRBV28,TRBJ1-2,TRBD1,NA
CASSLFPQPQHF,TGTGCCAGCAGTTTATTTCCCCAGCCCCAGCATTTT,TRBV12-3/TRBV12-4,TRBJ1-5,NA,NA
CAIARTLGNTGELFF,TGTGCCATCGCAAGGACCCTAGGGAACACCGGGGAGCTGTTTTTT,TRBV6-5,TRBJ2-2,NA,NA
CASSLPGGDEQFF,TGTGCCAGCAGCTTACCGGGAGGGGATGAGCAGTTCTTC,TRBV7-9,TRBJ2-1,TRBD2,NA
CASKGGSGNTIYF,TGTGCCAGCAAGGGGGGCTCTGGAAACACCATATATTTT,TRBV7-3,TRBJ1-3,NA,NA
CASSLFDQISLVQFF,TGTGCCAGCAGCTTGTTTGACCAAATCTCCTTAGTGCAGTTCTTC,TRBV5-6,TRBJ2-1,NA,NA
CASSLIWGATDTQYF,TGTGCCAGCAGCCTTATCTGGGGGGCTACAGATACGCAGTATTTT,TRBV7-4,TRBJ2-3,NA,NA
CASSITSGDRARETQYF,TGTGCCAGCAGCATTACTTCCGGGGACAGGGCAAGAGAGACCCAGTACTTC,TRBV7-9,TRBJ2-5,TRBD1,few
CASSLAAGLGGYTF,TGTGCCAGCAGCTTAGCCGCAGGGTTAGGGGGCTACACCTTC,TRBV7-9,TRBJ1-2,NA,NA
CASSALGGAGELFF,TGTGCCAGCAGCGCCCTGGGGGGGGCCGGGGAGCTGTTTTTT,TRBV7-2,TRBJ2-2,TRBD2,few
CASSEGGNQETQYF,TGTGCCAGCAGTGAGGGAGGTAACCAAGAGACCCAGTACTTC,TRBV25-1,TRBJ2-5,NA,few
CASSPGTVNTGELFF,TGTGCCAGCAGCCCCGGGACGGTGAACACCGGGGAGCTGTTTTTT,TRBV9,TRBJ2-2,NA,NA
CASSSDRGRPVTYEQYF,TGTGCCAGCAGCTCCGACAGGGGGCGCCCGGTCACCTACGAGCAGTACTTC,TRBV28,TRBJ2-7,TRBD1,NA
CASSFNRGITGELFF,TGTGCCAGCAGCTTTAACAGGGGGATCACCGGGGAGCTGTTTTTT,TRBV7-2,TRBJ2-2,TRBD1,few